This passage covers 4 T cell receptor beta chains from one sample sequenced in a study of blood T cell repertoires in COVID-19. Generated by immunoSEQ multiplex PCR, the TCRdb table keeps only in-frame clones and is missing some. The sample lists 270,000 or so clones, approximately 83% occurring once. Sample: PBMCs or T cells enriched from blood (not recorded which). The receptors stem from a man aged 45-60 years who had recovered from COVID-19.

The gene calls are TRBV7-8 and TRBJ2-2, with 7 bases that match TRBD1. This CDR3 region has 16 residues. Germline CDR1 is SGHVS and CDR2 is FQNEAQ. V lost 2 bases and J lost 4; bases outside the gene matches: 7. In DNA form, the CDR3 reads TGTGCCAGCAGCTTAAGTTCGACAGGGAGCACCGGGGAGCTGTTTTTT. Protein product: CASSLSSTGSTGELFF.

The genes are TRBV27 and TRBJ1-5; TRBD1 is a possible D gene (6 bases). Germline CDR1 reads MNHEY; CDR2 reads SMNVEV (reference sequence). CDR3 length: 15 residues. Trimming stripped 3 bases from V and 4 bases from J, with 13 bases between. In nucleotides, the CDR3 is TGTGCCAGCAGTTTTAGAGGGGGTCCGAATCAGCCCCAGCATTTT. This codes for CASSFRGGPNQPQHF.

The rearrangement joins TRBV7-2 to TRBJ2-1, with 8 bases identical to TRBD2. Unmatched junction bases numbered 7, after V lost 5 bases and J lost 7 bases. The germline V gene has CDR1 SGHTA and CDR2 FQGNSA. The CDR3 spans 14 residues. The chain's CDR3 is CASSRGLARNEQFF. CDR3 nucleotide sequence: TGTGCCAGCAGCCGTGGACTAGCTCGGAATGAGCAGTTCTTC.

V usage is TRBV4-1 and J usage is TRBJ2-3, with 9 bases aligning to TRBD2. The CDR3 runs to 16 residues. Unmatched junction bases numbered 5, after V lost 2 bases and J lost 2 bases. The germline CDR1 and CDR2 sequences are MGHRA and YSYEKL. CDR3 protein: CASSQLIAGDTDTQYF. CDR3 nucleotides: TGCGCCAGCAGCCAACTTATAGCGGGGGACACAGATACGCAGTATTTT.